Included here is one TCR beta chain sequence, with context. Its antigen is as yet unknown. This sample was included in a study of T cell responses to AZD1222 COVID-19 vaccine. The study's findings and limits: The study found Spike-specific TCR breadth and depth rose after two AZD1222 doses.

Sequencing used immunoSEQ multiplex PCR; TCRdb keeps in-frame clones, though not all of them. The sample carries 160,000 or so clones, about 89% recorded once. Here the sequenced sample was peripheral blood, taken 28 days after the second AZD1222 dose. The sequence was obtained from an adult who received the AZD1222 COVID-19 vaccine.

This CDR3 reads CASSKATNEKLFF. CDR3 nucleotide sequence: TGTGCCAGCAGTAAAGCAACTAATGAAAAACTGTTTTTT. The J gene is TRBJ1-4, the V gene TRBV5-6; D ambiguous. Germline V gene lookup returns CDR1 SGHDT and CDR2 YYEEEE. V was clipped by 5 bases and J by 0 bases, with 5 bases between them. This CDR3 is built from 13 residues.